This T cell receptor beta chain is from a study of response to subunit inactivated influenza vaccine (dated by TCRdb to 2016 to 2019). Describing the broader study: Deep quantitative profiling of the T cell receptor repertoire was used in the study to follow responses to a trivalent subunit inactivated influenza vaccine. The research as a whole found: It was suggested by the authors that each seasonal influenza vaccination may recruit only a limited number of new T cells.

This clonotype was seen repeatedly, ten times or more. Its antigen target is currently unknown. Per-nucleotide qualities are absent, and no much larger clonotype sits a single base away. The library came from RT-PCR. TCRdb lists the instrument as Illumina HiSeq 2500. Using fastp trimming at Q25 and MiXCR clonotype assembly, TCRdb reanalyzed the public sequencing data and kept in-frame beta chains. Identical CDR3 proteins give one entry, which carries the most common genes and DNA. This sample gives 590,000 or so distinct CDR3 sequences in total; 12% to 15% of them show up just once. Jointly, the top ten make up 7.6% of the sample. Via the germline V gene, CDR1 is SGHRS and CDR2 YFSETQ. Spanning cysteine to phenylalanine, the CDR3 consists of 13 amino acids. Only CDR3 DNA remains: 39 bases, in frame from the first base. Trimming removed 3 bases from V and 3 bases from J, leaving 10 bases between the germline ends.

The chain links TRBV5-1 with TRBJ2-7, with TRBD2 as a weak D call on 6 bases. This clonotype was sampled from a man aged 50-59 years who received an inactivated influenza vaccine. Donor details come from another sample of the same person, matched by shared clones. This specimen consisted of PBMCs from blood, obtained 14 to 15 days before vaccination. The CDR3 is CASSSRDFYEQYF. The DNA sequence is TGCGCCAGCAGCTCGCGGGATTTCTACGAGCAGTACTTC.